These 16 T cell receptor beta chains were sequenced from one sample in a study of blood T cell repertoires in COVID-19. Only in-frame clones appear in the TCRdb table, and some are missing; sequencing was by immunoSEQ multiplex PCR. Seen here are just under 350,000 clones, about 89% observed once, and the top ten hold over 6%. The specimen sequenced was peripheral blood. These receptors originate from a woman in her fifties or sixties with COVID-19, enrolled during active disease.

In this sample, this clone turned up a few times. This chain's CDR3 is CASSLGSIAGGTDTQYF. The CDR3, as DNA: TGTGCCAGCAGCTTAGGCAGTATAGCGGGAGGCACAGATACGCAGTATTTT. The rearrangement joins TRBV5-6 to TRBJ2-3; 9 bases are shared with TRBD2. With V trimmed by 2 bases and J by 1 base, 8 bases remained unmatched. CDR3 length: 17 residues. Germline V gene lookup returns CDR1 SGHDT and CDR2 YYEEEE.

This clone was seen once. The chain has TRBV10-3 and TRBJ1-2; 7 bases match TRBD1. CDR3 length: 13 residues. The V segment lost 6 bases and the J segment 4 bases; nucleotides outside the gene matches: 5. From germline, CDR1 is ENHRY and CDR2 SYGVKD. CDR3 amino acids: CAISDRESYGYTF. In nucleotides, the CDR3 is TGTGCCATCAGCGACAGGGAGAGCTATGGCTACACCTTC.

This chain links TRBV18 with TRBJ2-7; 9 nucleotides line up with TRBD2. The germline V gene encodes CDR1 KGHSH and CDR2 LQKENI. With 2 bases clipped from V and 7 bases from J, the junction kept 12 bases outside the gene matches. CDR3 length equals 16 residues. The CDR3 DNA reads as TGTGCCAGCTCACCATCCGCGGGAGGGCGATTTTGGGAGCAGTACTTC. It codes for CASSPSAGGRFWEQYF.

The rearrangement links TRBV10-3 to TRBJ2-3; D is ambiguous. Germline CDR1 and CDR2: ENHRY and SYGVKD. V was clipped by 8 bases and J by 3 bases, with 6 bases between them. This CDR3 region has 11 residues. DNA of the CDR3: TGTGCCATCGGCCAGACAGATACGCAGTATTTT. Translation gives CAIGQTDTQYF.

A few counts support this clone. The chain has TRBV29-1 and TRBJ1-1; D perhaps matches TRBD1 (6 bases). V lost 7 bases and J lost 1, with 16 bases in between. Germline V gene data show CDR1 as SQVTM and CDR2 as ANQGSEA. The CDR3 has 14 amino acids. CDR3 sequence (DNA): TGCAGCGGAATTTTTCTGGACAGGAACACTGAAGCTTTCTTT. It codes for CSGIFLDRNTEAFF.

In DNA, the CDR3 is TGCAGCGTTGGTTCCGGGGATGGCTACACCTTC. This translates into CSVGSGDGYTF. The J gene is TRBJ1-2, the V gene TRBV29-1; D is unresolved. V shed 4 bases and J shed 6 bases, with 9 bases lying between them. The germline V gene has CDR1 SQVTM and CDR2 ANQGSEA. The CDR3 loop spans 11 amino acids.

The chain combines TRBV7-9 with TRBJ2-2, with a possible D match to TRBD1 (6 bases). This CDR3 comprises 15 residues. The germline CDR1 and CDR2 sequences are SEHNR and FQNEAQ (reference sequence). Trimming shortened V by 6 bases and J by 3 bases, and 14 bases separated the two germline ends. CDR3 region: CASRLDRFDTGELFF. DNA of the CDR3: TGTGCCAGCAGACTAGACAGGTTCGACACCGGGGAGCTGTTTTTT.

V is TRBV6-2 or TRBV6-3 and J is TRBJ2-1; D is ambiguous. The CDR3 has 15 residues. Between the trimmed V and J ends, which lost 0 bases and 7 bases, there was a span of 13 bases. Germline-derived CDR1 and CDR2 are MNHEY and SVGEGT. The CDR3 DNA follows: TGTGCCAGCAGTTACTCTCTGGGCGAGATGAATGAGCAGTTCTTC. Translating it yields CASSYSLGEMNEQFF.

The gene calls are TRBV19 and TRBJ2-2, with 10 bases that match TRBD2. Germline V gene data show CDR1 as LNHDA and CDR2 as SQIVND (reference sequence). V dropped 3 bases and J dropped 0; count of bases not matched to a gene: 7. The CDR3 totals 18 residues. The CDR3 DNA sequence: TGTGCCAGTAGTATTCGTCTAGCGGGAGTCCCGAACACCGGGGAGCTGTTTTTT. The encoded protein is CASSIRLAGVPNTGELFF.

The chain uses TRBV27 and TRBJ1-2; 8 nucleotides agree with TRBD1. The junction had 15 bases not matched to a gene; V was cut back by 7 bases and J by 2 bases. CDR3 length: 17 residues. Per germline, CDR1 MNHEY and CDR2 SMNVEV (reference sequence). CDR3 protein: CASTTLGAGGENYGYTF. CDR3 bases: TGTGCCAGCACCACCCTTGGGGCAGGGGGCGAGAACTATGGCTACACCTTC.

The V and J genes are TRBV29-1 and TRBJ2-5; 8 bases fit TRBD1. Germline CDR1 SQVTM, CDR2 ANQGSEA. With 4 bases clipped from V and 4 bases from J, the junction kept 8 bases outside the gene matches. The CDR3 totals 14 residues. CDR3 protein: CSVVDRVFGETQYF. CDR3 nucleotide sequence: TGCAGCGTTGTGGACAGGGTTTTTGGAGAGACCCAGTACTTC.

The J gene is TRBJ1-2, the V gene TRBV6-5; D is undetermined. Trimming took off 4 bases at V and 8 bases at J, with 20 bases between the two ends. The length of the CDR3 is 15 residues. Germline V CDR1 and CDR2: MNHEY, SVGAGI. DNA for the CDR3: TGTGCCAGCAGTTCCTGGACTGACCAGCGGTGGGGCTACACCTTC. Protein product: CASSSWTDQRWGYTF.

This clone was seen a handful of times. V usage is TRBV3-1 (or the pseudogene TRBV3-2) and J usage is TRBJ1-6; D gene uncertain. Trimming left V 4 bases short and J 3 bases short, with 7 bases between. The CDR3 length is 14 residues. Germline assignment: CDR1 LGHDT and CDR2 YNNKEL (reference sequence). Here the CDR3 reads CASSPGSYNSPLHF. For the CDR3, the DNA is TGTGCCAGCAGCCCCGGGAGCTATAATTCACCCCTCCACTTT.

The V gene is TRBV7-3, the J gene TRBJ2-5, with 13 bases that match TRBD2. V was clipped by 2 bases and J by 5 bases; unmatched bases: 5. The CDR3 sequence is 16 residues long. Looked up from germline, CDR1 is SGHTA and CDR2 is FQGTGA. CDR3 region: CASSLGLAGEGETQYF. In DNA, the CDR3 is TGTGCCAGCAGCTTAGGACTAGCGGGAGAGGGGGAGACCCAGTACTTC. Drawing the rest from reference TRBV7-3 and TRBJ2-5, the complete variable domain is GAGVSQTPSNKVTEKGKYVELRCDPISGHTALYWYRQSLGQGPEFLIYFQGTGAADDSGLPNDRFFAVRPEGSVSTLKIQRTERGDSAVYLCASSLGLAGEGETQYFGPGTRLLVL.

This rearrangement joins TRBV20-1 to TRBJ1-1; D unclear. The CDR3 has 12 residues. From germline, CDR1 is DFQATT and CDR2 SNEGSKA (reference sequence). V lost 3 bases, J lost 6 bases, and 11 bases lay in between. The chain's CDR3 is CSASYYEAEAFF. CDR3 DNA sequence: TGCAGTGCTAGTTATTATGAGGCTGAAGCTTTCTTT.

The sample holds a few counts of this clone. Other DNA sequences within the sample encode an identical CDR3. The chain couples TRBV18 to TRBJ2-6; tentative D call: TRBD1 (5 bases). V gave up 1 base and J gave up 4 bases, with 8 bases separating them. The CDR3 extends over 15 amino acids. Germline CDR1 and CDR2: KGHSH and LQKENI. This CDR3 reads CASSPQGLGANVLTF. The CDR3 DNA is TGTGCCAGCTCACCACAGGGGCTAGGGGCCAACGTCCTGACTTTC.